This TCR beta chain derives from a study of cytomegalovirus exposure and HLA in healthy donors. PCR amplification relied on 60 Vbeta primers (plus 13 Jbeta primers). Libraries were prepared by immunoSEQ multiplex PCR; TCRdb keeps only in-frame clonotypes and omits some of them. Recorded for this sample: 65,000 to 85,000 clones. The sequenced sample consisted of PBMCs. This TCR came from an older woman in good health and CMV-seronegative.

Here the CDR3 reads CASSDRGAGYQETQYF. The CDR3 nucleotides are TGTGCCAGCTCGGACCGGGGAGCGGGGTACCAAGAGACCCAGTACTTC. V gene TRBV18 combines with J gene TRBJ2-5; TRBD2 matches 7 bases. After removal of 6 bases from V and 0 bases from J, the junction contained 10 bases not matched to a gene. There are 16 residues in the CDR3. Germline CDR1 and CDR2: KGHSH and LQKENI.